This T cell receptor beta chain was found in a study of OX40 agonist ivuxolimab in advanced cancers. The overall study: At approximately 83% male, the cohort had a mean age of about 55 years, ranging from roughly 23 to 80. Study-level results: On average, CD8+ T cells showed a greater number of expanded clones than CD4+. Antigen specificity remained undetermined for the expanded peripheral T cells.

Only in-frame clones appear in the TCRdb table, and some are missing; sequencing was by immunoSEQ multiplex PCR. The table has 20,000 or so clones, around two thirds seen once. About this clone: Antigen: not known.

This receptor was identified in an adult with an advanced solid tumor such as melanoma, head and neck, liver or kidney cancer. The specimen comprised CD4+ or CD8+ T cells sorted from blood, sampled in a trial of the OX40 agonist ivuxolimab.

This CDR3 is CASSYSTGPNNSPLHF. The CDR3 DNA sequence: TGTGCCAGCAGTTACTCGACAGGGCCTAATAATTCACCCCTCCACTTT. The chain has TRBV6-5 and TRBJ1-6, with TRBD1 matching 7 bases. The junction had 4 bases not matched to a gene; V was cut back by 0 bases and J by 5 bases. The CDR3 consists of 16 residues. Per germline, CDR1 MNHEY and CDR2 SVGAGI.